The rows below give T cell receptor beta chains drawn from one sample of a study of Ad26.COV2.S vaccination and SARS-CoV-2 variants. Clones were sequenced by immunoSEQ multiplex PCR, and TCRdb holds only the in-frame ones, with some missing. Among hundreds of thousands of clones listed, 90% to 95% were seen once. Sequences were derived from peripheral blood, sampled after recovery from COVID-19. The receptors here all came from a human donor who had recovered from COVID-19. CDR3s leave out the opening cysteine and the closing phenylalanine or tryptophan.

v_call cdr3_aa
TRBV9 ASSSLRGPTDTQY
TRBV6-5 ASSSGGWQPQH
TRBV6-5 ASYGSGANVLT
TRBV7-2 ASSLARTPRDLDTQY
TRBV20-1 SAGDTEAF
TRBV28 ASSSGQGRYEQF
TRBV7-5 ARSFSRSGGANVPSYNEQF
TRBV4-1 ASSQRSEPGANVLT
TRBV12-3/TRBV12-4 ASSWGTDTQY
TRBV4-1 ASSHLIILGQGKEKLF
TRBV5-8 ASTSEGTDTQY
TRBV6-5 ASRGRINSPLH
TRBV7-9 ASSPKTGTIQDGYT
TRBV2 ASSDVGVPTDPQY
TRBV5-1 ASSLIAGPTDTQY
TRBV2 ASSELGFHGYT
TRBV10-2 ASSEPGRINNEQF
TRBV4-3 ASSQTVHATNEKLF
TRBV19 ASSPLPAIAEAF
TRBV7-2 ASSLGRESVNYGYT
TRBV7-3 ASSYRGAGELF
TRBV6-5 ASSSGAGGPDEQY
TRBV5-6 ASSWNTEYQETQY
TRBV5-4 ASSGRDTGELF
TRBV9 ASSAKLNTEAF
TRBV7-6 ASSGDTNTEAF
TRBV6-1 ASSEPDYSNQPQH
TRBV29-1 SVDSSNFYGYT
TRBV6-2/TRBV6-3 ASSKGGNNYGYT
TRBV4-1 ASSQGVGGTTPNLNSPLH